The clone carrying this TCR beta chain appeared many times. Its target is not known. Germline V CDR1 and CDR2: SGHVS, FQNEAQ. Trimming removed 5 bases from V and 4 bases from J, with 24 bases in between. This CDR3 spans 18 amino acids. Researchers amplified the TCR beta CDR3 regions from RNA transcripts. Primed by the HTBI set, a first-round RT-PCR was run on the TCR CDR3. Via MiXCR, TCRdb re-called the multiplex PCR reads, giving one row per CDR3 protein. The sample comprises about 700,000 distinct CDR3 sequences, 14% of which are singletons, and about 9.4% rests with the top ten. This sample was taken from a study of T cells in Graves' hyperthyroidism and ophthalmopathy. Whole-study results and caveats: Appearing also in blood were most of the thyroid clonotypes expanded above 0.001.

PBMCs stemmed from approximately 9.1 ml fresh peripheral blood. The TCR sequence derives from a woman younger than 35 with Graves' hyperthyroidism. Material: blood. The genes are TRBV7-8 and TRBJ2-1, with D perhaps TRBD1 or TRBD2 (5 bases each). The chain's CDR3 is CASSPTRVGERLYNEQFF. For the CDR3, the DNA is TGTGCCAGCAGCCCCACCAGGGTGGGGGAACGGTTATACAATGAGCAGTTCTTC.